This T cell receptor beta chain was found in a study of beta chain features in type 1 diabetes. This clone was counted between two and nine times. Its specificity is unknown. The study reverse transcribed the entire isolated RNA, so it sequenced expressed TCRB transcripts. Using immunoSEQ multiplex PCR, the repertoire was profiled, and TCRdb retains in-frame clones only, with some absent. The sample carries over 150,000 clones, approximately 8.1% recorded once. Findings of the study overall: TCRB CDR3s from Type 1 diabetes patients were moderately but significantly shorter in all four CD4+ subsets.

What was sequenced was central memory CD4+ T cells from blood. The sequence derives from a man between 18 and 35 years old with type 1 diabetes.

The CDR3 loop is CASSIGGGRTDQPQHF. DNA of the CDR3: TGTGCCAGTAGTATCGGGGGAGGGCGGACCGATCAGCCCCAGCATTTT. The rearrangement joins TRBV19 to TRBJ1-5; a possible D gene is TRBD1 (5 bases). Trimming removed 3 bases from V and 5 bases from J, with 17 bases in between. The germline V gene has CDR1 LNHDA and CDR2 SQIVND (reference sequence). This CDR3 spans 16 amino acids.